This T cell receptor (beta chain) was found in a study of OX40 agonist ivuxolimab in advanced cancers. CDR1 and CDR2 (germline): SGDLS, YYNGEE. This CDR3 has 15 amino acids. V gave up 6 bases and J gave up 10 bases; unmatched junction bases: 13. Generated by immunoSEQ multiplex PCR, the TCRdb table keeps only in-frame clones and is missing some. The sample lists around 37,000 clones, roughly four fifths occurring once. Sequencing used CD4+ or CD8+ T cells sorted from blood, obtained in a trial of the OX40 agonist ivuxolimab. J is TRBJ2-1 and V is TRBV9, with TRBD2 identical over 10 bases. This receptor was taken from an adult with an advanced solid tumor such as melanoma, head and neck, liver or kidney cancer. The CDR3 region has the DNA TGTGCCAGCAATATTGTACTAGCGGGAACCACGGAGCAGTTCTTC. This encodes CASNIVLAGTTEQFF.